This T cell receptor beta chain stems from a study of blood T cell repertoires in COVID-19 (dated by TCRdb to the early 2020s). About the investigation overall: Samples from collaborators originated in the United States, Italy and Spain and spanned both the acute and convalescent phases of COVID-19. Samples came from the ongoing ImmuneRACE study (first 160 participants) plus 1,254 subjects from 6 global collaborators. The prospective study material was composed of cDNA or gDNA derived from T cells, B-cell-depleted T cells, or PBMCs. Where available, HLA class I and class II types were taken from metadata supplied by the sample provider and were not determined by assay-based typing. The sample metadata nearly always contained a de-identified subject ID, COVID-19 status, age in years and sex. The repertoires were released in a freely available public database meant as a resource for research on the immune response to SARS-CoV-2. Deeply sampled blood TCRbeta repertoires from subjects exposed to, actively infected with, or recovered from COVID-19 were included in the dataset. Findings and caveats that apply to the study as a whole: The amount of clinical and demographic metadata varied by source and participant and was provided uncurated.

Regarding this clone: The antigen it binds to is not known. Base qualities are not provided; no much larger clone lies one nucleotide away.

The CDR3, cysteine through phenylalanine, is 16 amino acids long. The sequence is cut down to CDR3 DNA, 48 bases in frame from base 1. The germline V gene provides CDR1 KGHSH and CDR2 LQKENI. At the junction V is shortened by 5 bases and J by 1 base; bases outside the gene matches: 10. Whole blood was collected in K2EDTA tubes by collaborating institutions according to the institutions' own protocols. Collaborator samples were shipped for TCRbeta analysis as frozen whole blood, isolated PBMCs, or DNA extracted from either sample type. TCRbeta CDR3 regions were amplified from genomic DNA using the immunoSEQ Assay, a bias-controlled multiplex PCR. Regarding the original processing steps: The number of nucleated cells in each sample was estimated by amplification of reference gene primers within the assay. To quantify the absolute abundance of each unique TCRbeta CDR3 rearrangement, sequence reads were collapsed and filtered. For each sample, productive Simpson clonality was calculated as the square root of Simpson's diversity index across productive rearrangements. TCRdb re-hosts the immuneACCESS table, in-frame sequences only. Its copies lack some clones; in the studies checked, an unresolved V gene accounts for under half of them, and the cause for the rest is not known. V, J and clone size were drawn from that table, and D and trimming were deduced from the DNA. The sample contains tens of thousands of clones, about 76% of them found a single time. The ten largest account for 44% of the sample.

The sequenced material came from peripheral blood. In this chain, TRBV18 is recombined with TRBJ2-5; TRBD1 agrees with 7 junctional bases. The receptor was isolated from an elderly man with acute or convalescent COVID-19. DNA sequence: TGTGCCAGCTCAACATCCGGGACAGCCTCCCAAGAGACCCAGTACTTC. This codes for CASSTSGTASQETQYF.